This T cell receptor beta chain was sequenced in a study of early T cells in non-severe SARS-CoV-2 infection. The overall study: The sequenced material was bulk RNA from unsorted whole blood, and its chains were unpaired. Study-wide points: There was a bias toward anti-spike CD8 responses in VDJdb matching, which missed private and CD4 specificities.

V shed 6 bases and J shed 0 bases, with 17 bases lying between them. This CDR3 has 17 amino acids. Germline CDR1 and CDR2: SGHAT and FQNNGV. Individual cDNA molecules received unique molecular identifiers during library preparation. TCRdb reprocessed the 5' RACE reads with MiXCR, giving one entry per CDR3 protein. Altogether 70,000 to 75,000 distinct CDR3 sequences are present, more than 10% being singletons, with the ten largest covering about 3.9%. Note on this clonotype: Antigen unknown.

The TCR was taken from an adult who was a healthcare worker with PCR-confirmed SARS-CoV-2 infection or an uninfected control (not recorded which). Sequenced material: whole blood. V gene TRBV11-2 combines with J gene TRBJ1-4; tentative D call: TRBD1 (5 bases). The CDR3 coding sequence is TGTGCCAGCAGTTCACGTCCCCGGGGGGCAACTAATGAAAAACTGTTTTTT. It is translated as CASSSRPRGATNEKLFF.